These 21 T cell receptor beta chains came from one sample sequenced in a study of cytomegalovirus exposure and HLA in healthy donors. PCR primers comprised 60 Vbeta and 13 Jbeta primers. Some clones are missing from TCRdb's copy, which holds only in-frame ones; the method was immunoSEQ multiplex PCR. The data hold fewer than 150,000 clones, with roughly 80% observed a single time. The material sequenced was PBMCs. Source of these receptors: a man aged 35 to 55 in good health and CMV-seropositive.

V and J are TRBV11-1 and TRBJ1-1; D remains ambiguous. Trimming took 3 bases from V and 4 from J, leaving 12 bases between them. The CDR3 extends over 14 amino acids. Germline V gene sequence: CDR1 SGHAT, CDR2 FQDESV (reference sequence). The CDR3 DNA is TGTGCCAGCAGCTTGGACGGGGTTGGCACTGAAGCTTTCTTT. It encodes CASSLDGVGTEAFF.

The chain recombines TRBV30 with TRBJ2-7, with a possible D match to TRBD1 (6 bases). Germline V gene sequence: CDR1 GTSNPN, CDR2 SVGIG (reference sequence). Deletions cut 3 bases from V and 6 bases from J, with 15 bases between. CDR3 length: 13 amino acids. Here the CDR3 reads CAWREGGGSEQYF. The CDR3 DNA sequence: TGTGCCTGGAGGGAAGGGGGTGGAAGCGAGCAGTACTTC.

The chain combines TRBV6-1 with TRBJ2-7; tentative D call: TRBD1 (6 bases). The V gene lost 6 bases and the J gene lost 6 bases, with 15 bases spanning the gap. The CDR3 runs 13 residues. The germline CDR1 and CDR2 sequences are MNHNS and SASEGT. This chain's CDR3 is CASRNTGRGEQYF. The CDR3 DNA reads TGTGCCAGCAGGAACACAGGGCGCGGCGAGCAGTACTTC.

V gene TRBV7-9 combines with J gene TRBJ2-5, with 8 bases identical to TRBD2. V shed 2 bases, J shed 7 bases, and the junction held 9 bases outside the gene matches. The CDR3 runs to 15 residues. The germline V gene has CDR1 SEHNR and CDR2 FQNEAQ (reference sequence). Here the CDR3 DNA reads TGTGCCAGCAGCTTACGGGGGGGCGAAGACGGGACCCAGTACTTC. Protein: CASSLRGGEDGTQYF.

This clone was seen a single time. The chain employs TRBV7-9 and TRBJ1-2, with TRBD1 identical over 8 bases. CDR3 length: 16 amino acids. Germline V gene data show CDR1 as SEHNR and CDR2 as FQNEAQ (reference sequence). V lost 4 bases to trimming and J lost 4 bases; unmatched junction nucleotides: 11. CDR3 nucleotide sequence: TGTGCCAGCAGCTCTGAGACAGGGGAGGTGCCCTATGGCTACACCTTC. Translated: CASSSETGEVPYGYTF.

This chain connects TRBV25-1 to TRBJ1-3, with D possibly matching TRBD1 (6 bases). Germline CDR1 is MGHDK and CDR2 is SYGVNS. V dropped 3 bases and J dropped 0 bases, with 9 bases sitting between them. The CDR3 has 15 residues. The DNA for the CDR3 is TGTGCCAGCAGTGATAGGACAGTCTCTGGAAACACCATATATTTT. It codes for CASSDRTVSGNTIYF. Looking up the rest from reference TRBV25-1 and TRBJ1-3 gives the full variable domain: EADIYQTPRYLVIGTGKKITLECSQTMGHDKMYWYQQDPGMELHLIHYSYGVNSTEKGDLSSESTVSRIRTEHFPLTLESARPSHTSQYLCASSDRTVSGNTIYFGEGSWLTVV.

This clone is a singleton in its sample. The chain employs TRBV5-5 and TRBJ1-5; 10 bases are a match to TRBD1. Germline values: CDR1 SGHKS, CDR2 YYEKEE (reference sequence). The V gene end was trimmed by 0 bases and the J gene end by 7 bases; junction bases not matched to a gene: 4. The CDR3 runs 15 residues. The CDR3 DNA follows: TGTGCCAGCAGCTTGGTGACAGGGGGCCGGCAGCCCCAGCATTTT. Its translation is CASSLVTGGRQPQHF.

CDR3 sequence reads: CASSRDRGTGTEAFF. CDR3 DNA: TGTGCCAGCAGTAGGGACAGGGGGACGGGTACTGAAGCTTTCTTT. This chain uses TRBV2 with TRBJ1-1, with 11 positions matching TRBD1. The length of the CDR3 is 15 residues. Germline V gene sequence: CDR1 SNHLY, CDR2 FYNNEI. The V and J ends lost 5 bases and 5 bases, in that order; junction bases with no gene match: 7.

This rearrangement joins TRBV7-9 to TRBJ1-5; D is ambiguous. The ends were cut back, 5 bases at V and 7 bases at J, with 12 bases in the middle. Germline CDR1 reads SEHNR; CDR2 reads FQNEAQ (reference sequence). The CDR3 is 13 amino acids. As DNA, the CDR3 is TGTGCCAGCAGCCGGGATGCGGAACAGCCCCAGCATTTT. Protein product: CASSRDAEQPQHF.

V gene TRBV2 combines with J gene TRBJ2-6, with D possibly being TRBD1 (6 bases). The V end lost 10 bases, the J end lost 1 base, and 11 bases lay between the germline ends. CDR3 length: 14 amino acids. CDR1 SNHLY and CDR2 FYNNEI come from the germline V gene. CDR3 in DNA: TGTGCCAAAGATACAGGGTCTGGGGCCAACGTCCTGACTTTC. Translation gives CAKDTGSGANVLTF.

This clone was counted only a few times. This rearrangement joins TRBV7-9 to TRBJ2-2, with TRBD1 matching over 10 bases. J was trimmed by 7 bases and V by 4 bases; bases with no gene match: 9. The CDR3 has 16 amino acids. Germline CDR1 is SEHNR and CDR2 is FQNEAQ (reference sequence). The CDR3 coding sequence is TGTGCCAGCAGCTCCGGGACAGGGGAGTTGGGCGGGGAGCTGTTTTTT. It yields the protein CASSSGTGELGGELFF.

This clone was seen a few times. The gene calls are TRBV5-1 and TRBJ2-2, with 8 bases matching TRBD2. The CDR3 has 15 residues. J lost 5 bases, V lost 0 bases, and 3 bases had no gene match. CDR1 and CDR2 from the germline V gene are SGHRS and YFSETQ. The CDR3 reads CASSLGSSGTGELFF. CDR3 coding DNA: TGCGCCAGCAGCTTGGGCTCTAGCGGGACCGGGGAGCTGTTTTTT.

This chain joins TRBV27 and TRBJ2-7; 9 bases match TRBD1. Germline assignment: CDR1 MNHEY and CDR2 SMNVEV (reference sequence). J gave up 3 bases and V 2 bases, and 8 bases lay outside the gene matches. The CDR3 length is 16 residues. The CDR3 region is CASSLIGTGNFYEQYF. Written as DNA, the CDR3 is TGTGCCAGCAGTTTAATAGGGACAGGGAATTTCTACGAGCAGTACTTC.

The chain recombines TRBV5-1 with TRBJ1-2; D may be TRBD1 (5 bases). Germline V gene lookup returns CDR1 SGHRS and CDR2 YFSETQ. The CDR3 extends over 14 amino acids. Trimming stripped 4 bases from V and 4 bases from J, with 14 bases between. The CDR3 protein is CASSVLDTGYGYTF. For the CDR3, the DNA is TGCGCCAGCAGCGTCCTGGACACGGGCTATGGCTACACCTTC.

This clone showed up just once. This chain joins TRBV7-2 and TRBJ2-1; 13 bases align to TRBD2. CDR3 length: 16 residues. Germline CDR1 and CDR2: SGHTA and FQGNSA. V lost 5 bases and J lost 9; bases outside the gene matches: 10. The CDR3 here is CASSPTGTSGAREQFF. The CDR3 region has the DNA TGTGCCAGCAGCCCGACCGGGACTAGCGGGGCACGTGAGCAGTTCTTC.

This clone was detected many times. The rearrangement links TRBV7-9 to TRBJ1-2; TRBD1 might be the D (5 bases). In germline, CDR1 is SEHNR, CDR2 FQNEAQ (reference sequence). Trimming took 1 base from V and 8 from J, leaving 8 bases between them. The CDR3 consists of 12 residues. CDR3 in amino acids: CASSLEGSGYTF. CDR3 DNA sequence: TGTGCCAGCAGCTTAGAGGGGTCCGGCTACACCTTC. Supplemented by reference TRBV7-9 and TRBJ1-2, the full variable domain reads DTGVSQNPRHKITKRGQNVTFRCDPISEHNRLYWYRQTLGQGPEFLTYFQNEAQLEKSRLLSDRFSAERPKGSFSTLEIQRTEQGDSAMYLCASSLEGSGYTFGSGTRLTVV.

The chain recombines TRBV7-6 with TRBJ2-3; no firm D call. The V gene lost 1 base and the J gene lost 0 bases, with 8 bases spanning the gap. The germline V gene has CDR1 SGHVS and CDR2 FNYEAQ. The CDR3 consists of 15 residues. DNA for the CDR3: TGTGCCAGCAGCTTAGGCATAACTAGCACAGATACGCAGTATTTT. Its protein product is CASSLGITSTDTQYF.

The rearrangement links TRBV6-5 to TRBJ2-3; a weak D match, TRBD1 (6 bases). Germline V gene lookup returns CDR1 MNHEY and CDR2 SVGAGI. This CDR3 is 14 amino acids long. The V gene lost 7 bases and the J gene lost 6 bases, with 17 bases spanning the gap. The DNA for the CDR3 is TGTGCCAGCATCCCCGCATGGGGGCCCGATACGCAGTATTTT. Translation gives CASIPAWGPDTQYF.

As for this clone: The same CDR3 also results from other DNA sequences found in this sample. V is TRBV5-4 and J is TRBJ2-7; 7 nucleotides match TRBD1. With 3 bases clipped from V and 2 bases from J, the junction kept 2 bases outside the gene matches. The CDR3 is made up of 13 amino acids. Germline V gene data show CDR1 as SGHNT and CDR2 as YYREEE (reference sequence). CDR3 sequence (DNA): TGTGCCAGCAGCTCGGGGACAGCCTACGAGCAGTACTTC. It translates to CASSSGTAYEQYF.

The chain recombines TRBV27 with TRBJ2-7; possible D gene TRBD1, 5 bases. Between the trimmed V and J ends, which lost 4 bases and 2 bases, there was a span of 12 bases. There are 14 residues in the CDR3. Per the germline V gene, CDR1 is MNHEY and CDR2 is SMNVEV (reference sequence). CDR3 loop: CASSSILGAYEQYF. The CDR3 bases are TGTGCCAGCAGTTCCATTTTAGGGGCCTACGAGCAGTACTTC.

The chain uses TRBV5-4 and TRBJ1-6; 11 bases match TRBD1. From germline, CDR1 is SGHNT and CDR2 YYREEE (reference sequence). The CDR3 runs 17 residues. Trimming took 4 bases from V and 9 from J; bases not matched to a gene: 12. Here the CDR3 reads CASSRGTGGNPGSPLHF. DNA for the CDR3: TGTGCCAGCAGCCGTGGGACAGGGGGTAACCCAGGTTCACCCCTCCACTTT.